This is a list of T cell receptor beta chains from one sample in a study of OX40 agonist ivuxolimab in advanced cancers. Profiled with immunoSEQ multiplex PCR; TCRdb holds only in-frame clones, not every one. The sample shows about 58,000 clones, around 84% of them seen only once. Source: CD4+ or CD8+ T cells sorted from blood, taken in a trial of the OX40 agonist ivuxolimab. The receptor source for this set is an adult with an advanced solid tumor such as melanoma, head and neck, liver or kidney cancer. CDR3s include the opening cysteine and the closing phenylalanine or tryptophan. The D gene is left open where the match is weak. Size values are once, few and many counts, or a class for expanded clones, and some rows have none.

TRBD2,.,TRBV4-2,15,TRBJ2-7,CASSPGMREPYEQYF,TGTGCCAGCAGCCCAGGGATGCGGGAGCCCTACGAGCAGTACTTC
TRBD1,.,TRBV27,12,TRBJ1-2,CASSLTGHGYTF,TGTGCCAGCAGTTTGACAGGGCATGGCTACACCTTC
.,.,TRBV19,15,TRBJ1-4,CASSTLRTSNEKLFF,TGTGCCAGTAGTACTCTCCGCACCTCTAATGAAAAACTGTTTTTT
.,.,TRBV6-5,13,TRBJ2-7,CASSYGGRGEQYF,TGTGCCAGCAGTTACGGGGGACGTGGCGAGCAGTACTTC
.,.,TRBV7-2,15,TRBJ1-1,CASSQGIYAFPEAFF,TGTGCCAGCAGCCAGGGGATCTACGCGTTCCCTGAAGCTTTCTTT
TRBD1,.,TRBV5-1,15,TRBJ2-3,CASSPRQGAPDTQYF,TGCGCCAGCAGCCCAAGACAGGGGGCCCCAGATACGCAGTATTTT
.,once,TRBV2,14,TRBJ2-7,CASSEGGTLGEQYF,TGTGCCAGCAGTGAAGGAGGGACACTAGGCGAGCAGTACTTC
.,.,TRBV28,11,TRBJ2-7,CASSHREQQYF,TGTGCCAGCAGCCACAGGGAACAGCAGTACTTC
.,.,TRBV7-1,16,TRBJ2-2,CASSLVRGANTGELFF,TGTGCCAGCAGCTTAGTAAGGGGCGCGAACACCGGGGAGCTGTTTTTT
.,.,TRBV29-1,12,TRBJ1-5,CSVGQGNQPQHF,TGCAGCGTTGGGCAGGGCAATCAGCCCCAGCATTTT
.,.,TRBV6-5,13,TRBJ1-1,CASIGRKNTEAFF,TGTGCCAGCATTGGGAGAAAGAACACTGAAGCTTTCTTT
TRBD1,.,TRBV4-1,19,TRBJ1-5,CASSQVHPAGGDYNQPQHF,TGCGCCAGCAGCCAAGTGCACCCCGCAGGGGGGGATTACAATCAGCCCCAGCATTTT
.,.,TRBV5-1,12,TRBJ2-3,CASSSNTDTQYF,TGCGCCAGCAGCTCAAACACAGATACGCAGTATTTT
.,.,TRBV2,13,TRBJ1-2,CASRMGEIYGYTF,TGTGCCAGCAGGATGGGGGAAATATATGGCTACACCTTC
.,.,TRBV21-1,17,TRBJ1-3,CASHDKGCGSSGNTIYF,TGTGCCAGCCACGATAAGGGGTGTGGGAGCTCTGGAAACACCATATATTTT
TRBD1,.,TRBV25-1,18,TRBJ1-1,CASSEYGDRGPSQAGAFF,TGTGCCAGCAGTGAATATGGGGACAGGGGACCCTCTCAAGCTGGGGCTTTCTTT
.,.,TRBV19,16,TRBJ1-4,CASSTSRAGGDEKLFF,TGTGCCAGTAGCACCTCCCGGGCGGGGGGCGACGAAAAACTGTTTTTT
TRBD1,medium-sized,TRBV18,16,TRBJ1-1,CASSPSTGLARTEAFF,TGTGCCAGCTCACCCTCGACAGGGTTGGCGCGCACTGAAGCTTTCTTT
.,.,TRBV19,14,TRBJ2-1,CASNHGDIKNEQFF,TGTGCCAGTAATCACGGGGATATTAAAAATGAGCAGTTCTTC
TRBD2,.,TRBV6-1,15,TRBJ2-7,CASSAGGLYTYEQYF,TGTGCCAGCAGTGCGGGGGGGCTTTATACCTACGAGCAGTACTTC
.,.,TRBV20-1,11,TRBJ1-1,CSALRSSEAFF,TGCAGTGCCCTGCGCAGTTCTGAAGCTTTCTTT
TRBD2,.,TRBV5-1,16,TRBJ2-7,CASSPTAGGRLYEQYF,TGCGCCAGCAGCCCGACAGCGGGGGGGCGTCTTTACGAGCAGTACTTC